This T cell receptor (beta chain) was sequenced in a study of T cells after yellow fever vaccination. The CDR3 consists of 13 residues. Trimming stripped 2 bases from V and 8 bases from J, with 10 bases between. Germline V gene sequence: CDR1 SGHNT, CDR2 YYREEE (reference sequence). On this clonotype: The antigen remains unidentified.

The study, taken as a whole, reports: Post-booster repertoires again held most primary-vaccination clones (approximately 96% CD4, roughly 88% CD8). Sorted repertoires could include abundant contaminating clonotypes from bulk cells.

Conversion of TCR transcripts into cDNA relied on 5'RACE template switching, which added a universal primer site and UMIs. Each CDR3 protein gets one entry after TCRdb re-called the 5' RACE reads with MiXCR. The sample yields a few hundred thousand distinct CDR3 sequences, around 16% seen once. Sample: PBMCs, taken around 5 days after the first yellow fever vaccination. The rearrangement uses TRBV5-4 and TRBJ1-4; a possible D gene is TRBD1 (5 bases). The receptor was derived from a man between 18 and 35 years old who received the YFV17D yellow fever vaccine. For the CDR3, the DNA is TGTGCCAGCAGCTTCCAGGGAGGAGAAAAACTGTTTTTT. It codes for CASSFQGGEKLFF.